This T cell receptor beta chain stems from a study of T-cell memory formation after mild COVID-19. For the study at large: Largely, TCR clusters stayed within a single donor. Findings and caveats of the study: Contracting clones from day 15 to 85 showed balanced CD4/CD8; later expanders favored CD4+. CD4+ contracting clones were found mainly in CM and EM, and CD8+ ones in EMRA.

This clonotype was detected only a few times. Its antigen is currently unknown. Employing constant-segment primers, 5'RACE generated TCR alpha and TCR beta cDNA libraries bearing sample barcodes and UMIs. From the 5' RACE reads, TCRdb called clonotypes with MiXCR, one entry per CDR3 protein. The data contain 280,000 or so distinct CDR3 sequences, more than 15% of them singletons. Sequencing used PBMCs or a T cell subset sorted from them (not recorded which). The TCR originated in a man between 18 and 35 years old who had mild COVID-19 (a few samples of this study predate the infection). Cell type and time point are not known.

CDR3 amino acids: CASSSRLAATGELFF. DNA of the CDR3: TGTGCCAGCAGCTCGCGGCTGGCAGCTACCGGGGAGCTGTTTTTT. The V and J genes are TRBV7-2 and TRBJ2-2; D gene uncertain. This CDR3 region has 15 residues. Trimming shortened V by 4 bases and J by 5 bases, and 14 bases separated the two germline ends. In germline, CDR1 is SGHTA, CDR2 FQGNSA.